This TCR beta chain was retrieved from a study of identical twins (dated by TCRdb to 2016 to 2018). Context from the whole study: To test whether fetal clonotypes persist, the study used deep sequencing on TCR alpha and beta repertoires from monozygotic twins, unrelated adults of various ages, and cord blood. To rule out contamination, replicate twin experiments were performed at different times with different library preparation protocols.

Comments on this clonotype: Its antigen is currently not known. No base quality values were provided; no much bigger clone lies one nucleotide off.

Library method: 5' RACE. Data came from an Illumina HiSeq 2000. Template switching introduced a universal primer binding site; the final cDNA contained a unique molecular identifier, enabling accurate counting of TCR cDNA molecules. Specific primers in the conserved constant-segment region were used to synthesize first-strand cDNA for TCR alpha and beta chains. To control for contamination, every cDNA library carried two barcodes: a SMART-Mk sample barcode plus Illumina barcodes. TruSeq adapter sequences along with Illumina sample barcodes were introduced in two successive PCR steps. The Illumina HiSeq platform was used with custom primers to sequence TCR alpha and beta cDNA libraries. As for the authors' bioinformatics: Raw reads were processed with MiGEC to extract unique molecular identifiers, and MiXCR was used to determine CDR3 positions. For each individual, recombination models were inferred using an EM algorithm with the repgenHMM and IGoR tools. Shared clonotypes were analyzed with the tcR package in R, and sharing was normalized by the product of cloneset sizes. To study raw recombination free of thymic and clonal selection effects, out-of-frame nonproductive sequences were analyzed. TCRdb trimmed the raw reads at Q25, called clones with MiXCR and kept productive beta chains. All rows with the same CDR3 protein become a single entry with the most common DNA and genes. The V and J calls were determined by TCRdb, not by the authors. For this sample the table gives around 480,000 distinct CDR3 sequences, of which approximately 15% were detected only once. Together, the top ten hold about 0.53% of the sample.

Every donor in the study was a healthy Caucasian. The twin cohort consisted of three pairs of female monozygotic twins, all aged 18 to 29 years. Positive isolation kits from Invitrogen were used to isolate the CD4+ and CD8+ T cell populations. What the study reported, not specific to this receptor: The excess sharing between twins in beta out-of-frame sequences was weaker because fewer shared sequences reduced the signal-to-noise ratio. Zero-insertion analyses could be partly confounded by invariant T cells such as MAIT and iNKT, although diverse VJ usage argued against such confounding for most clonotypes. Recombination models systematically underestimated out-of-frame TCR alpha sharing in monozygotic twins but agreed with sharing between unrelated individuals. Because the same donors could not be followed over many years, the conclusions depended on cross-sectional statistical analysis. Compared with coincidental sharing between unrelated individuals, an excess of low generation-probability sequences was observed among out-of-frame TCR alpha sequences shared between twins. Abundant cord blood beta clonotypes had fewer insertions, young adult naive repertoires showed a similar but weaker trend, and memory repertoires showed no such trend.

V and J are truncated by 5 bases and 2 bases respectively, leaving an intervening sequence of 12 bases. From its cysteine to its phenylalanine, the CDR3 spans 14 amino acids. The entry retains the CDR3 DNA only, 42 bases that are in frame from base 1. CDR1 and CDR2 (KGHDR, SFDVKD) derive from the germline V gene. These same data were also listed under a study on yellow fever vaccine responses in identical twins. Taken from the second paper: The authors reported that the T cell response to vaccination in identical twins appeared partly convergent and partly personalized. Focusing on identical twins, the study followed the T cell clones that responded to the vaccine, and did so with precision.

This sequence uses TRBV24-1 and TRBJ2-7; TRBD1 is a possible D gene, resting on 6 matching bases. The sequence came from a woman in her late teens or twenties in good health. What was sequenced was CD4+ T cells sorted from blood. CDR3 protein: CATSGRGNPYEQYF. The nucleotide sequence reads TGTGCCACCAGTGGAAGGGGGAACCCCTACGAGCAGTACTTC.